This T cell receptor (beta chain) was retrieved from a study of control samples from healthy donors and cancer patients. The V gene end was trimmed by 5 bases and the J gene end by 4 bases; junction bases not matched to a gene: 3. Looked up from germline, CDR1 is MNHNY and CDR2 is SVGAGI (reference sequence). The CDR3 sequence is 14 residues long. TCRdb keeps only in-frame clones here, not all; method: immunoSEQ multiplex PCR. Of under 450,000 clones detected, 75% to 95% appear once; the ten largest clones hold around 6.5%. The sample was PBMCs. This TCR derives from a man between 35 and 55 years old with head and neck cancer. V gene TRBV6-6 combines with J gene TRBJ2-3; TRBD2 agrees at 10 bases. The CDR3 protein is CASSPGLAADTQYF. The CDR3 DNA is TGTGCCAGCAGTCCCGGACTAGCGGCAGATACGCAGTATTTT.